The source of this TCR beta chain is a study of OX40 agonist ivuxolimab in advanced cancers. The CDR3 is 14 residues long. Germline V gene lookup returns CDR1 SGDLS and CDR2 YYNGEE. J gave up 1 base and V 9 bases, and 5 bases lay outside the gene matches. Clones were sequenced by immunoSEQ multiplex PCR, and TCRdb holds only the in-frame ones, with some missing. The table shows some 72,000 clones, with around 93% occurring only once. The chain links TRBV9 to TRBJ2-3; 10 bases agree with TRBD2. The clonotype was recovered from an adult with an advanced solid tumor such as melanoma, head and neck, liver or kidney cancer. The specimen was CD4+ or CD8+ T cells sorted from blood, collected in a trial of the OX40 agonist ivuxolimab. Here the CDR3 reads CATNLAGGTDTQYF. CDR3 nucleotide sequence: TGTGCCACCAATCTAGCGGGAGGCACAGATACGCAGTATTTT.